The following is a TCR beta chain sequence with its context. The antigen remains undetermined. This CDR3 is 15 amino acids long. Germline V CDR1 and CDR2: KGHSH, LQKENI. V lost 4 bases to trimming and J lost 8 bases, with 18 bases between them. This entry is derived from a study of long-term antiretroviral therapy in people with HIV. Study-level results: Participants lacked recorded data on ART adherence, viral resistance or therapy changes. Control repertoires displayed wider CDR3 length ranges than the HIV repertoires. Clones expanded before ART dominated the repertoire at all time points.

A v3.0 immunoSEQ assay was performed at survey level. Only in-frame clones appear in the TCRdb table, and some are missing; sequencing was by immunoSEQ multiplex PCR. The sample lists about 25,000 clones, approximately 86% occurring once. V and J are TRBV18 and TRBJ2-1, with D perhaps matching TRBD1 (6 bases). This TCR came from a man aged 45-60 years with HIV. The sample was unsorted PBMCs, taken 1.2 years after starting antiretroviral therapy. The CDR3 protein is CASSLFRGNIDEQFF. The CDR3 DNA is TGTGCCAGCTCACTTTTCAGGGGAAATATCGATGAGCAGTTCTTC.